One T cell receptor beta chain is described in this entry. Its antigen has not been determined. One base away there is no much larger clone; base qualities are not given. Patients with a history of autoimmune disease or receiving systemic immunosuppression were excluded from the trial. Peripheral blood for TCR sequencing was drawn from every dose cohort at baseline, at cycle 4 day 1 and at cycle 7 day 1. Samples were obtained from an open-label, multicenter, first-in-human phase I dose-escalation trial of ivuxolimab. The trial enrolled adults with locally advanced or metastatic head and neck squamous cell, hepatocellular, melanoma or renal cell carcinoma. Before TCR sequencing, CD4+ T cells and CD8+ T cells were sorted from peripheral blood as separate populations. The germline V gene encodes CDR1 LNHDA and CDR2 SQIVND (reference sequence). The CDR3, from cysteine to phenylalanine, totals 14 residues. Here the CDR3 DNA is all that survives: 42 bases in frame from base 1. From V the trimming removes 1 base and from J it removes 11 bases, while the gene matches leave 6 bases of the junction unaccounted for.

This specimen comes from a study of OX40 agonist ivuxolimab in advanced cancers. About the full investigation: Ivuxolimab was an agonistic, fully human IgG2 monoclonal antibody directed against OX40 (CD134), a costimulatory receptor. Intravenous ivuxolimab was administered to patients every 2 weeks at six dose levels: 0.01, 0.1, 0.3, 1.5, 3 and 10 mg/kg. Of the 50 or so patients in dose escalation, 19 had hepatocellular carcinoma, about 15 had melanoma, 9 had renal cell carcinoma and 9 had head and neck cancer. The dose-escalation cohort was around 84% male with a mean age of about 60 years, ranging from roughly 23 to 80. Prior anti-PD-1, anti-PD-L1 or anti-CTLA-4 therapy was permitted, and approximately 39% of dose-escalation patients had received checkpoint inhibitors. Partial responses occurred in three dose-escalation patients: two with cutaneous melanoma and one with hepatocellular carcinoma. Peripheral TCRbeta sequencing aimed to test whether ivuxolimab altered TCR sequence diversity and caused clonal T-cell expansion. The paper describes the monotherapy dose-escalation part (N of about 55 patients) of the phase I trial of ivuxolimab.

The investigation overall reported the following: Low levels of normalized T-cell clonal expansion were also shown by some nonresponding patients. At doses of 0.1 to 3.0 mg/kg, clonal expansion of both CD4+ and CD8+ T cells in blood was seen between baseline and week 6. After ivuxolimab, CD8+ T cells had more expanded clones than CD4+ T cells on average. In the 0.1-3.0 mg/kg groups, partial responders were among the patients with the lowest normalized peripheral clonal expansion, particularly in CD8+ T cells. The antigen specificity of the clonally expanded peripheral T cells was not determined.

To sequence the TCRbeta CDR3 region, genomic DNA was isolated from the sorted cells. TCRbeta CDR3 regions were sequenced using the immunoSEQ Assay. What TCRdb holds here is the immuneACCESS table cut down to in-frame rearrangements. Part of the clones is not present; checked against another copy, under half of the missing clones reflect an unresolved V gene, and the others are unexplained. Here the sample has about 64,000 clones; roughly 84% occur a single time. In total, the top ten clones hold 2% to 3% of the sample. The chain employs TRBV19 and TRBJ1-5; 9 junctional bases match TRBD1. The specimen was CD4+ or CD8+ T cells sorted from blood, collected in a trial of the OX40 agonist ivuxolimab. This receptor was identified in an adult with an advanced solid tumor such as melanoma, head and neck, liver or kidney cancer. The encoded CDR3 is CASSIATGGEAQHF. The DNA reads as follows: TGTGCCAGTAGTATAGCCACAGGGGGCGAGGCCCAGCATTTT.